The sequence of this T cell receptor (beta chain) was determined in a study of blood T cell repertoires in COVID-19. Participants were aged roughly 18 to 89 years, lived in 25 or so US areas, and enrolled virtually. In the authors' methods: The authors estimated nucleated cell counts from reference gene primer amplification. This table comes from immunoSEQ multiplex PCR, and its TCRdb copy is limited to in-frame clones, with some not included. The DNA gave D and trimming, while V, J and clone size come from that table. In the table there are roughly 250,000 clones, around nine tenths of which are singletons. The CDR3 runs to 15 residues.

V is TRBV21-1 and J is TRBJ2-3; whether TRBD1, the table's D call, matches the DNA was not checked. TRBV21-1 is a listed pseudogene. The source is a woman in her forties or fifties who had recovered from COVID-19. The sequenced sample was PBMCs or T cells enriched from blood (not recorded which). The CDR3 is CASREWTGATDTQYF. The CDR3 DNA reads as TGTGCCAGCAGAGAATGGACAGGGGCTACAGATACGCAGTATTTT.